These 22 T cell receptor beta chains came from one sample sequenced in a study of blood T cell repertoires in COVID-19. Profiled with immunoSEQ multiplex PCR; TCRdb holds only in-frame clones, not every one. The table has about 73,000 clones, approximately 80% seen once; the top ten hold 2.5%. The sample consisted of peripheral blood. All receptors derive from a man older than 75 with active or convalescent COVID-19.

The chain recombines TRBV5-1 with TRBJ2-5; 7 nucleotides line up with TRBD1. V was pared by 4 bases and J by 5 bases, with 11 bases of the junction left unmatched. The CDR3 is 15 residues long. Germline CDR1 SGHRS, CDR2 YFSETQ. The CDR3 loop reads CASSQNPGGGETQYF. CDR3 nucleotide sequence: TGCGCCAGCAGCCAAAACCCAGGGGGTGGGGAGACCCAGTACTTC.

The V gene is TRBV5-4, the J gene TRBJ2-7; D possibly corresponds to TRBD2 (6 bases). There are 16 residues in the CDR3. Germline V gene sequence: CDR1 SGHNT, CDR2 YYREEE (reference sequence). Trimming cost V 0 bases and J 4 bases, with 17 bases left between them. CDR3 sequence (DNA): TGTGCCAGCAGCTTGGGTGGGGCAACTAGCAGATACGAGCAGTACTTC. Its protein is CASSLGGATSRYEQYF.

This clone has just one count. The gene calls are TRBV4-2 and TRBJ2-7; TRBD2 agrees at 9 bases. CDR3 length: 16 residues. CDR1 is LGHNA and CDR2 is YNFKEQ in the germline V gene. With V trimmed by 0 bases and J by 3 bases, 6 bases remained unmatched. CDR3 in amino acids: CASSQESRLAVYEQYF. The CDR3 bases are TGTGCCAGCAGCCAAGAATCCCGACTAGCGGTCTACGAGCAGTACTTC.

This chain links TRBV6-2 or TRBV6-3 with TRBJ2-7; D may be TRBD2 (6 bases). From germline, CDR1 is MNHEY and CDR2 SVGEGT. The CDR3 length is 14 residues. Trimming shortened V by 3 bases and J by 0 bases, and 9 bases separated the two germline ends. CDR3 nucleotides: TGTGCCAGCAGTTATCGGAGGGACTCCTACGAGCAGTACTTC. Residues: CASSYRRDSYEQYF.

The chain uses TRBV30 and TRBJ2-6; no definite D call. CDR1 is GTSNPN, CDR2 SVGIG, per germline (reference sequence). With 4 bases removed from V and 2 bases from J, the gap between germline ends came to 9 bases. This CDR3 has 14 amino acids. The CDR3 coding sequence is TGTGCCTGGAACTCAGCGCCTGGGGCCAACGTCCTGACTTTC. Amino acids: CAWNSAPGANVLTF.

The rearrangement links TRBV18 to TRBJ2-7; 8 bases line up with TRBD1. V was clipped by 3 bases and J by 2 bases; unmatched bases: 9. Germline-derived CDR1 and CDR2 are KGHSH and LQKENI. This CDR3 comprises 16 residues. DNA of the CDR3: TGTGCCAGCTCACCGGATTCGGGACAGGCCACCTACGAGCAGTACTTC. Translation: CASSPDSGQATYEQYF. The entire variable domain, with the rest obtained from reference TRBV18 and TRBJ2-7, is as follows: NAGVMQNPRHLVRRRGQEARLRCSPMKGHSHVYWYRQLPEEGLKFMVYLQKENIIDESGMPKERFSAEFPKEGPSILRIQQVVRGDSAAYFCASSPDSGQATYEQYFGPGTRLTVT.

The chain employs TRBV6-5 and TRBJ2-3, with TRBD2 matching over 9 bases. Germline V gene lookup returns CDR1 MNHEY and CDR2 SVGAGI. Trimming took 6 bases from V and 4 from J; bases not matched to a gene: 8. This CDR3 is 15 amino acids long. The CDR3 here is CASSPRRGGADTQYF. The CDR3 nucleotides read TGTGCCAGCAGCCCACGGCGGGGGGGAGCAGATACGCAGTATTTT.

There are a few counts of this clone. Different DNA sequences within this sample yield the same CDR3. This chain uses TRBV9 with TRBJ1-6, with D unresolved. CDR1 is SGDLS and CDR2 is YYNGEE in the germline V gene. The CDR3 consists of 13 residues. V was clipped by 0 bases and J by 8 bases, with 6 bases between them. As DNA, the CDR3 is TGTGCCAGCAGCGTAGGTCGGGATTCACCCCTCCACTTT. It yields the protein CASSVGRDSPLHF.

The chain links TRBV27 to TRBJ2-3; TRBD1 matches 9 bases. The germline V gene encodes CDR1 MNHEY and CDR2 SMNVEV (reference sequence). The trim removed 8 bases at V and 2 bases at J, leaving 8 bases unmatched. CDR3 length: 15 residues. CDR3 nucleotide sequence: TGTGCCAGCGGACTACAGGGGGCAATCACAGATACGCAGTATTTT. It is translated as CASGLQGAITDTQYF.

The chain carries TRBV18 and TRBJ1-3; D unclear. Trimming took off 3 bases at V and 0 bases at J, with 3 bases between the two ends. Germline-derived CDR1 and CDR2 are KGHSH and LQKENI. The CDR3 has 13 amino acids. CDR3 DNA sequence: TGTGCCAGCTCACCCAGCTCTGGAAACACCATATATTTT. This encodes CASSPSSGNTIYF.

V and J are TRBV19 and TRBJ1-1; D remains ambiguous. Germline values: CDR1 LNHDA, CDR2 SQIVND (reference sequence). The V end was cut by 2 bases, the J end by 7 bases, with 5 bases between. The CDR3 loop spans 11 amino acids. The CDR3 DNA sequence: TGTGCCAGTAGTATACGGGGTGAAGCTTTCTTT. Translating gives CASSIRGEAFF.

This chain joins TRBV19 and TRBJ1-2; D gene unclear. The CDR3 has 13 amino acids. V gave up 1 base and J gave up 3 bases, with 6 bases separating them. Per the germline V gene, CDR1 is LNHDA and CDR2 is SQIVND (reference sequence). CDR3 residues: CASSIGQDYGYTF. Written as DNA, the CDR3 is TGTGCCAGTAGTATAGGCCAGGACTATGGCTACACCTTC.

V usage is TRBV5-1 and J usage is TRBJ1-2; tentatively, D is TRBD1 (5 bases). CDR1 is SGHRS and CDR2 is YFSETQ in the germline V gene. The CDR3 contains 14 residues. V was trimmed by 1 base and J by 3 bases, leaving 10 bases between them. DNA for the CDR3: TGCGCCAGCAGCTTGCGTGACAGAGACTATGGCTACACCTTC. As protein: CASSLRDRDYGYTF.

V usage is TRBV29-1 and J usage is TRBJ2-7, with 11 bases matching TRBD2. CDR1 and CDR2 from the germline V gene are SQVTM and ANQGSEA. With V trimmed by 6 bases and J by 7 bases, 8 bases remained unmatched. The length of the CDR3 is 13 residues. The DNA for the CDR3 is TGCAGCGTGTTAGCGGGAGGGCCGAGGGAGCAGTACTTC. This encodes CSVLAGGPREQYF.

The CDR3 DNA sequence: TGCGCCAGCAGCTTGGCCAGGTGGGGAGAACTAGCCAAAAACATTCAGTACTTC. Translated, it gives CASSLARWGELAKNIQYF. The J gene is TRBJ2-4, the V gene TRBV5-1; possibly TRBD2 for D (5 bases). There are 18 residues in the CDR3. Germline assignment: CDR1 SGHRS and CDR2 YFSETQ. V was trimmed by 0 bases and J by 0 bases, leaving 16 bases between them.

CDR3: CASSTRTGRTADTQYF. For the CDR3, the DNA is TGTGCCAGCAGTACGCGGACAGGGCGAACCGCAGATACGCAGTATTTT. This chain uses TRBV6-2 or TRBV6-3 with TRBJ2-3; 8 positions agree with TRBD1. The CDR3 has 16 residues. The V gene end was trimmed by 5 bases and the J gene end by 4 bases; junction bases not matched to a gene: 11. The germline CDR1 and CDR2 sequences are MNHEY and SVGEGT.

This clone has a single count. Here the CDR3 DNA reads TGTGCCAGCAGCTTATTGGGACAGGGGGTCTTGTTCTTC. It specifies CASSLLGQGVLFF. The rearrangement links TRBV11-2 to TRBJ2-1; TRBD1 matches 11 bases. V was clipped by 2 bases and J by 15 bases; unmatched bases: 6. Germline assignment: CDR1 SGHAT and CDR2 FQNNGV. CDR3 length: 13 residues.

This clone has a handful of counts. This sequence joins TRBV6-2 or TRBV6-3 and TRBJ1-5; 7 bases match TRBD1. The CDR3 runs to 16 residues. V shed 0 bases and J 6 bases; nucleotides not matched to a gene: 8. Germline V lookup: CDR1 MNHEY, CDR2 SVGEGT. CDR3 DNA sequence: TGTGCCAGCAGTTACTCGAGACCGCAGGGGGGTCAGCCCCAGCATTTT. Its translation: CASSYSRPQGGQPQHF.

The chain has TRBV11-3 and TRBJ2-1; 7 bases are shared with TRBD2. V lost 0 bases and J lost 5; bases outside the gene matches: 4. The length of the CDR3 is 15 residues. Germline CDR1 reads SGHNT; CDR2 reads YENEEA. The CDR3 sequence is CASSLDGLADNEQFF. The CDR3, as DNA: TGTGCCAGCAGCTTAGATGGGCTAGCGGACAATGAGCAGTTCTTC.

The chain is built from TRBV11-3 and TRBJ1-6; D gene uncertain. Germline V gene data show CDR1 as SGHNT and CDR2 as YENEEA. V shed 5 bases and J shed 10 bases, with 12 bases lying between them. This CDR3 spans 13 amino acids. The CDR3 nucleotides are TGTGCCAGCAGCCAGAGGATGCGCTCACCCCTCCACTTT. Translated, it gives CASSQRMRSPLHF.

The chain combines TRBV6-2 or TRBV6-3 with TRBJ1-2; the D gene is possibly TRBD1 (5 bases). Trimming took 2 bases from V and 4 from J, leaving 11 bases between them. The CDR3 extends over 14 amino acids. In germline, CDR1 is MNHEY, CDR2 SVGEGT. The CDR3 sequence is CASSYIGRAYGYTF. The CDR3 DNA sequence: TGTGCCAGCAGTTACATCGGCAGGGCCTATGGCTACACCTTC.

The chain employs TRBV6-5 and TRBJ2-7; TRBD1 matches 11 bases. The length of the CDR3 is 14 residues. Trimming removed 6 bases from V and 7 bases from J; junction bases left unmatched: 8. Per the germline V gene, CDR1 is MNHEY and CDR2 is SVGAGI. In nucleotides, the CDR3 is TGTGCCAGCAGAAACCCCGGGACAGGGGGGGAGCAGTACTTC. This translates into CASRNPGTGGEQYF.